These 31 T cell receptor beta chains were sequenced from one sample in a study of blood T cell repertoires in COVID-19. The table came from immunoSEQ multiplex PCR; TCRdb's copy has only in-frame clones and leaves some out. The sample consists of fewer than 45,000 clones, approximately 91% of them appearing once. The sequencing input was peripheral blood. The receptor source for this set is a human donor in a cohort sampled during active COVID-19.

For the CDR3, the DNA is TGTGCCAGCAGCCCCACAGGGGGGCACACTGAAGCTTTCTTT. Protein product: CASSPTGGHTEAFF. The gene calls are TRBV2 and TRBJ1-1; 8 bases are shared with TRBD1. This CDR3 is 14 amino acids long. Germline-derived CDR1 and CDR2 are SNHLY and FYNNEI. V shed 6 bases, J shed 3 bases, and the junction held 6 bases outside the gene matches. The full variable domain, with the rest looked up from reference TRBV2 and TRBJ1-1, is EPEVTQTPSHQVTQMGQEVILRCVPISNHLYFYWYRQILGQKVEFLVSFYNNEISEKSEIFDDQFSVERPDGSNFTLKIRSTKLEDSAMYFCASSPTGGHTEAFFGQGTRLTVV.

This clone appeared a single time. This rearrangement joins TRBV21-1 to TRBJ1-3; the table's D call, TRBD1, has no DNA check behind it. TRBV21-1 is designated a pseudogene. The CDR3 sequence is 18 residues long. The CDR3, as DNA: TGTGCCAGCAGCAAAGAGCGGGACAGGGATTCCGCTGGAAACACCATATATTTT. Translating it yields CASSKERDRDSAGNTIYF.

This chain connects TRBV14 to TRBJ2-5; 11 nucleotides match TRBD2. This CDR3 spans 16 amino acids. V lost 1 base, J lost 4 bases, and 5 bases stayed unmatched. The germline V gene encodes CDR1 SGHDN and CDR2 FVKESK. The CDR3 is CASSQGSSGRGETQYF. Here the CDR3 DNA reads TGTGCCAGCAGCCAAGGGAGTAGCGGGAGGGGAGAGACCCAGTACTTC.

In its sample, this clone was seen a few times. CDR3: CASSHPGQGRFYPTDTQYF. CDR3 DNA: TGTGCCAGCAGCCATCCAGGACAGGGGAGATTTTACCCCACAGATACGCAGTATTTT. The rearrangement uses TRBV6-7 and TRBJ2-3; 9 bases match TRBD1. TRBV6-7 is an ORF, with its function uncertain. The ends lost 6 bases at V and 2 bases at J; junction bases unmatched: 18. The CDR3 totals 19 residues.

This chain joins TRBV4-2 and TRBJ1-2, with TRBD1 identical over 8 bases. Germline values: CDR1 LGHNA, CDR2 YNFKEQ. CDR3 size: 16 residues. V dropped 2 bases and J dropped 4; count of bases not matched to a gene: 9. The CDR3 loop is CASSQNTPDRAYGYTF. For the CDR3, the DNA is TGTGCCAGCAGCCAAAACACCCCGGACAGGGCCTATGGCTACACCTTC.

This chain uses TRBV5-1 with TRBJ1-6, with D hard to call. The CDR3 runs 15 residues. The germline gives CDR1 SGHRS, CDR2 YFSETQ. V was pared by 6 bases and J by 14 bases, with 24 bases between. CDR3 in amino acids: CASKGGQTDLGTLHF. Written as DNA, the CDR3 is TGCGCCAGCAAGGGCGGGCAGACCGACTTAGGAACCCTCCACTTT.

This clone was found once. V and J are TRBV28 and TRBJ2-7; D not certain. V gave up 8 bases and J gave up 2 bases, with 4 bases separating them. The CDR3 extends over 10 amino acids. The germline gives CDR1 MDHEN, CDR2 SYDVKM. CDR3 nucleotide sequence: TGTGCCAGCTCAGCCTACGAGCAGTACTTC. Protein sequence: CASSAYEQYF. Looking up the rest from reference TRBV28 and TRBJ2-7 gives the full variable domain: DVKVTQSSRYLVKRTGEKVFLECVQDMDHENMFWYRQDPGLGLRLIYFSYDVKMKEKGDIPEGYSVSREKKERFSLILESASTNQTSMYLCASSAYEQYFGPGTRLTVT.

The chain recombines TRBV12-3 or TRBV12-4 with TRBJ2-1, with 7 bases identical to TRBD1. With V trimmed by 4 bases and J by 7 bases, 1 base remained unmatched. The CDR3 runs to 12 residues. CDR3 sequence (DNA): TGTGCCAGCAGTTGGACAGGTAATGAGCAGTTCTTC. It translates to CASSWTGNEQFF.

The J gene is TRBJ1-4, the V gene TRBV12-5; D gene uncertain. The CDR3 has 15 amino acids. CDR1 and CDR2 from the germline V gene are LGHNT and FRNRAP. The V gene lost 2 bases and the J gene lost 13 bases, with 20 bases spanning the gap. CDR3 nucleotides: TGTGCTAGTGGTTTGTCCGATACTCCCTTTCTGCGACTGTTTTTT. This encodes CASGLSDTPFLRLFF.

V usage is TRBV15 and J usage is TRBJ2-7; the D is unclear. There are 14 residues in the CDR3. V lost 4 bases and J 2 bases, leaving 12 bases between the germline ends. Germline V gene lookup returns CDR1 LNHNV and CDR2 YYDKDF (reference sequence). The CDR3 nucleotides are TGTGCCACCAGCATAGAGGCTTTGACCTACGAGCAGTACTTC. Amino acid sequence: CATSIEALTYEQYF. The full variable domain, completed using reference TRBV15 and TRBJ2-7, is DAMVIQNPRYQVTQFGKPVTLSCSQTLNHNVMYWYQQKSSQAPKLLFHYYDKDFNNEADTPDNFQSRRPNTSFCFLDIRSPGLGDTAMYLCATSIEALTYEQYFGPGTRLTVT.

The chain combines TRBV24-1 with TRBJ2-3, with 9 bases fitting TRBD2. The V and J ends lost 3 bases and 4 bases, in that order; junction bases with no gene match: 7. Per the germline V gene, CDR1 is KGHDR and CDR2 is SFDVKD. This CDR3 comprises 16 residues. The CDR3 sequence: CATSDRGLATSDTQYF. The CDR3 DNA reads TGTGCCACCAGTGATAGAGGACTAGCGACCTCAGATACGCAGTATTTT.

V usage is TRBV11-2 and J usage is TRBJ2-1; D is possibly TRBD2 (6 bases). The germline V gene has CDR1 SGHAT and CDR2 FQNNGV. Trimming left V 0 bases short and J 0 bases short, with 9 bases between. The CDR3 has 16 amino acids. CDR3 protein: CASSLDIGGSYNEQFF. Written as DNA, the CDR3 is TGTGCCAGCAGCTTAGATATCGGGGGCTCCTACAATGAGCAGTTCTTC.

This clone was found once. DNA for the CDR3: TGTGCCAGCAGTTACACTGGACAGATGAACACTGAAGCTTTCTTT. It codes for CASSYTGQMNTEAFF. The gene calls are TRBV6-5 and TRBJ1-1; TRBD1 might be the D (6 bases). V gave up 2 bases and J gave up 0 bases, with 10 bases separating them. The CDR3 is made up of 15 amino acids. Germline V CDR1 and CDR2: MNHEY, SVGAGI.

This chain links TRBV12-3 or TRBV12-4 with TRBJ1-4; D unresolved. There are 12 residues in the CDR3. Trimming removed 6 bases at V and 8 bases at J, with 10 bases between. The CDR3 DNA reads TGTGCCAGCAGACGAGGTTTGGAAAAACTGTTTTTT. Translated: CASRRGLEKLFF.

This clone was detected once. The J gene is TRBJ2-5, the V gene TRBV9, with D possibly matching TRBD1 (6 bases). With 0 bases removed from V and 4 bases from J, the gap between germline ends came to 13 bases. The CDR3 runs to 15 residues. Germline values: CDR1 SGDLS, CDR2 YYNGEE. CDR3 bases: TGTGCCAGCAGCGTAGCACAGGGCGTCGGAGAGACCCAGTACTTC. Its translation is CASSVAQGVGETQYF.

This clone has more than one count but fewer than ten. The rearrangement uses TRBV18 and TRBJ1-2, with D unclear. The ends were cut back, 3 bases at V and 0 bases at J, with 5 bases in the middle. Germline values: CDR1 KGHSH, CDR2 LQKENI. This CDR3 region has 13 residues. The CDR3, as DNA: TGTGCCAGCTCACCGGGCGCTAACTATGGCTACACCTTC. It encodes CASSPGANYGYTF. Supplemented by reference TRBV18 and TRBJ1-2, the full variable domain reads NAGVMQNPRHLVRRRGQEARLRCSPMKGHSHVYWYRQLPEEGLKFMVYLQKENIIDESGMPKERFSAEFPKEGPSILRIQQVVRGDSAAYFCASSPGANYGYTFGSGTRLTVV.

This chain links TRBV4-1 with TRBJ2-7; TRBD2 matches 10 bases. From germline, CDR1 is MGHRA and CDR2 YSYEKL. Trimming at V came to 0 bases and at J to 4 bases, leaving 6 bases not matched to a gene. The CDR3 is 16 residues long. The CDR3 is CASSQEAGGPVYEQYF. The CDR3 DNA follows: TGCGCCAGCAGCCAAGAAGCGGGAGGGCCTGTGTACGAGCAGTACTTC.

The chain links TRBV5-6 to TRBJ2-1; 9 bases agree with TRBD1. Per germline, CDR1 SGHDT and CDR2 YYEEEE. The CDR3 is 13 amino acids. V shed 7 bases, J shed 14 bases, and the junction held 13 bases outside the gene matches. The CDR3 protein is CASVDRGKSRKFF. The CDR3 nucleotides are TGTGCCAGCGTCGACAGGGGGAAGAGTCGAAAGTTCTTC.

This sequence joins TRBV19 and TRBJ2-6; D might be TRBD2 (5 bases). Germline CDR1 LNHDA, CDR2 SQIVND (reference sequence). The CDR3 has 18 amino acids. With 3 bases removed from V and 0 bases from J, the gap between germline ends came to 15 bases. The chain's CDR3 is CASSIAGQFNSGANVLTF. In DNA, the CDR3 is TGTGCCAGTAGTATTGCGGGCCAGTTCAACTCTGGGGCCAACGTCCTGACTTTC.

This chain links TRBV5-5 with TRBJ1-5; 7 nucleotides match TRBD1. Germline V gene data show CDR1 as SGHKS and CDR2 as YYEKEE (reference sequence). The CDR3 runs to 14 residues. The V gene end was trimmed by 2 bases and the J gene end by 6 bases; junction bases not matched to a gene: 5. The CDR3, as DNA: TGTGCCAGCAGCTTTCAAGGGGGCCCTCAGCCCCAGCATTTT. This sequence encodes CASSFQGGPQPQHF.

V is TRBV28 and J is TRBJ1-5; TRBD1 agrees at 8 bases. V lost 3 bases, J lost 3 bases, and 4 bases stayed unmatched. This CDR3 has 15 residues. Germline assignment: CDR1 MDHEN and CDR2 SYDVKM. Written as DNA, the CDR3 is TGTGCCAGCAGTTTGATGACAGGGGTCAATCAGCCCCAGCATTTT. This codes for CASSLMTGVNQPQHF.

CDR3: CASSPKRGNYEQYF. The DNA for the CDR3 is TGTGCCAGCAGTCCCAAAAGAGGGAACTACGAGCAGTACTTC. This rearrangement joins TRBV6-5 to TRBJ2-7, with a weak D call TRBD2 (5 bases). The CDR3 totals 14 residues. Trimming took 5 bases from V and 3 from J, leaving 14 bases between them. Germline loops: CDR1 MNHEY, CDR2 SVGAGI.

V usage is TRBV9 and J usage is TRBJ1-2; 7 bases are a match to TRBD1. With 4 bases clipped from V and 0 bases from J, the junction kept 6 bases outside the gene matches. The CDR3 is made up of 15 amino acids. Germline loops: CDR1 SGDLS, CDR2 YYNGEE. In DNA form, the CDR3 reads TGTGCCAGCAGCCTACAGGGGAAAGCTAACTATGGCTACACCTTC. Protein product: CASSLQGKANYGYTF.

The chain's CDR3 is CATSGPGRTGELFF. CDR3 coding DNA: TGTGCCACCAGTGGGCCGGGGAGAACCGGGGAGCTGTTTTTT. J is TRBJ2-2 and V is TRBV24-1; D possibly corresponds to TRBD2 (5 bases). This CDR3 contains 14 residues. Trimming stripped 5 bases from V and 5 bases from J, with 11 bases between. The germline V gene has CDR1 KGHDR and CDR2 SFDVKD.

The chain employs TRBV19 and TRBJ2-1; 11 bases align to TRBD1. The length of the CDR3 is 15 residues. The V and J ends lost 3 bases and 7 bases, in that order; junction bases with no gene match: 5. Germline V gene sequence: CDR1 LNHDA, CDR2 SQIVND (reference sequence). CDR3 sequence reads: CASSIGQGARNEQFF. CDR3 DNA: TGTGCCAGTAGTATCGGACAGGGGGCGCGGAATGAGCAGTTCTTC. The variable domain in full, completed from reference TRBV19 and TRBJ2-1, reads DGGITQSPKYLFRKEGQNVTLSCEQNLNHDAMYWYRQDPGQGLRLIYYSQIVNDFQKGDIAEGYSVSREKKESFPLTVTSAQKNPTAFYLCASSIGQGARNEQFFGPGTRLTVL.

The CDR3 coding sequence is TGTGCCAGCGCAAATTACAGGGGGCGGACCTACGAGCAGTACTTC. Protein: CASANYRGRTYEQYF. J is TRBJ2-7 and V is TRBV27, with TRBD1 matching over 9 bases. This CDR3 comprises 15 residues. Unmatched junction bases numbered 10, after V lost 8 bases and J lost 2 bases. CDR1 is MNHEY and CDR2 is SMNVEV in the germline V gene (reference sequence).

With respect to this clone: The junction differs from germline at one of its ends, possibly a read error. This CDR3 is CASSQGQGTLF. CDR3 DNA: TGTGCCAGCTCACAGGGACAGGGGACCCTCTTC. The chain carries TRBV18 and TRBJ2-7; TRBD1 aligns across 10 bases. The CDR3 is 11 amino acids. Germline values: CDR1 KGHSH, CDR2 LQKENI.

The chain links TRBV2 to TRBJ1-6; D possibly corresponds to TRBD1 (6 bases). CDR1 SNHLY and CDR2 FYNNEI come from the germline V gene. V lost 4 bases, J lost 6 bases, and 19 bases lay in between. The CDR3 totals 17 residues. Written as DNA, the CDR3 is TGTGCCAGCAGTGCCAGGGACATATGGGGGACTAATTCACCCCTCCACTTT. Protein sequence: CASSARDIWGTNSPLHF. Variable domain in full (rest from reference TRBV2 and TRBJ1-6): EPEVTQTPSHQVTQMGQEVILRCVPISNHLYFYWYRQILGQKVEFLVSFYNNEISEKSEIFDDQFSVERPDGSNFTLKIRSTKLEDSAMYFCASSARDIWGTNSPLHFGNGTRLTVT.

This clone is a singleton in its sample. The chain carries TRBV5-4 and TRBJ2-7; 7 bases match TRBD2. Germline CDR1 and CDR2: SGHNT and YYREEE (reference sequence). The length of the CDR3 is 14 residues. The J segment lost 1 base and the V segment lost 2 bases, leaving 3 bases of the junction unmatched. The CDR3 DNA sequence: TGTGCCAGCAGCTTTTTGGGGGGGTCCTACGAGCAGTACTTC. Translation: CASSFLGGSYEQYF.

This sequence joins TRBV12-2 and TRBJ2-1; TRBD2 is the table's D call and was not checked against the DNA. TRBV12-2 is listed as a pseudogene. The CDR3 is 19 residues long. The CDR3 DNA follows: TGTGCAAGTCGCTTAATCTCGGGCCAGGGGCTAGCGGTTCACAATGAGCAGTTCTTC. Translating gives CASRLISGQGLAVHNEQFF.

This CDR3 reads CASSFGTVDVDTQYF. CDR3 nucleotide sequence: TGTGCCAGCAGTTTTGGGACAGTGGATGTAGATACGCAGTATTTT. This sequence joins TRBV28 and TRBJ2-3; TRBD1 agrees at 7 bases. The germline V gene encodes CDR1 MDHEN and CDR2 SYDVKM. V shed 3 bases, J shed 5 bases, and the junction held 8 bases outside the gene matches. The CDR3 runs to 15 residues.